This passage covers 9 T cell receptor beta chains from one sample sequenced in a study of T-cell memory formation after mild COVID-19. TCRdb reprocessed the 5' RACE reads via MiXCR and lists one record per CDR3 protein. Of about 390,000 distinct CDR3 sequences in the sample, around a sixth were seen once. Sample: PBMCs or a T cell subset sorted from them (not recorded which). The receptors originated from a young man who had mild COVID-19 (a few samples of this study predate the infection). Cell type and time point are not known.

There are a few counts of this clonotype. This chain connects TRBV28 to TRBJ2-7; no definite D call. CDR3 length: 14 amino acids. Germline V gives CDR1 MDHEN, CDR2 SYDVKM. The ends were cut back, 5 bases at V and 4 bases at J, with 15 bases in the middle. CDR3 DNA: TGTGCCAGCAGTCCCGAAGAAGGGCCATACGAGCAGTACGTC. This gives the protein CASSPEEGPYEQYV.

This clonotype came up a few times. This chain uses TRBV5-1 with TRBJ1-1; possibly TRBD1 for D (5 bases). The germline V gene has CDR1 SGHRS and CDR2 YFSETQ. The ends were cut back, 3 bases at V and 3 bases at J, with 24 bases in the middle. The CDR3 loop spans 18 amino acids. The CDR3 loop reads CASSWAAGRWSGYTEAFF. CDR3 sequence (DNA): TGCGCCAGCAGCTGGGCGGCAGGGCGCTGGAGTGGGTACACTGAAGCTTTCTTT.

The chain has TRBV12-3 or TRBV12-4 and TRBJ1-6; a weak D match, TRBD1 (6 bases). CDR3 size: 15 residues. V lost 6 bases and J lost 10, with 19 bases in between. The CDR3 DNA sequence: TGTGCCAGCAGGGTTACAGGGAGGGGTCGGTCACCCCTCCACTTT. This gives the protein CASRVTGRGRSPLHF.

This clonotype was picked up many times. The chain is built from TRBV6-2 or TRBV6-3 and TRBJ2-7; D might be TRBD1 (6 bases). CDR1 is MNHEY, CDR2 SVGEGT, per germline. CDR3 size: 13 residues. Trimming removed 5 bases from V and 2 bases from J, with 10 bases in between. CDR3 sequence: CASSTGTTYEQYV. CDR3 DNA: TGTGCCAGCAGTACCGGGACAACCTACGAGCAGTACGTC.

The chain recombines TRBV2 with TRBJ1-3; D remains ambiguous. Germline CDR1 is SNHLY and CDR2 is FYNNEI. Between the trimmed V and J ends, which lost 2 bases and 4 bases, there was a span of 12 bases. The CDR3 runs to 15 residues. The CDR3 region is CASSERTRSGNTIYF. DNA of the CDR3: TGTGCCAGCAGTGAACGGACGAGGTCCGGAAACACCATATATTTT.

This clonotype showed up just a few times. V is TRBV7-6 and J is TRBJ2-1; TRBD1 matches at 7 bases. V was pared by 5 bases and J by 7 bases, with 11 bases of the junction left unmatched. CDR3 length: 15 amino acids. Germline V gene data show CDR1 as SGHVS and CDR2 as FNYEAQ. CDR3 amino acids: CASSPSAGGWNEQFF. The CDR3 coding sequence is TGTGCCAGCAGCCCCTCGGCAGGGGGTTGGAATGAGCAGTTCTTC.

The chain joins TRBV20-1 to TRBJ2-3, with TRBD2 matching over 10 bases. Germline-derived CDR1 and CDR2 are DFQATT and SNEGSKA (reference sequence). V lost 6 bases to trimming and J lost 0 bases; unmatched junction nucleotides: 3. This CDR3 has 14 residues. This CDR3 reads CSAKRGGSTDTQYF. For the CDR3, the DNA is TGCAGTGCGAAGCGGGGGGGCAGCACAGATACGCAGTATTTT.

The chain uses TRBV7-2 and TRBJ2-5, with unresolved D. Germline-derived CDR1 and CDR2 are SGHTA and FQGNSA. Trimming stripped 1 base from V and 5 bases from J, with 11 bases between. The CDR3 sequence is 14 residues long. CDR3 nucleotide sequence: TGTGCCAGCAGCTTAGGGGCCTCTCGGGAGACCCAGTACTTC. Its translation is CASSLGASRETQYF.

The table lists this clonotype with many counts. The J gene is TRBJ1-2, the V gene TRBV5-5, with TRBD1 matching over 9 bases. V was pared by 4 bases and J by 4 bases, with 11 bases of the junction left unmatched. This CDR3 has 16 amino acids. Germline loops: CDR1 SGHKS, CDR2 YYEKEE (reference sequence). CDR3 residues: CASSHDRGNNPYGYTF. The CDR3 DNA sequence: TGTGCCAGCAGCCATGACAGGGGGAACAACCCCTATGGCTACACCTTC. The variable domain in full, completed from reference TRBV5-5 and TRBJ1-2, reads DAGVTQSPTHLIKTRGQQVTLRCSPISGHKSVSWYQQVLGQGPQFIFQYYEKEERGRGNFPDRFSARQFPNYSSELNVNALLLGDSALYLCASSHDRGNNPYGYTFGSGTRLTVV.